The next 8 T cell receptor beta chains were all read from a single sample in a study of T cell repertoires in cytomegalovirus infection (dated by TCRdb to between 2018 and 2020). TCRdb shows the sequencer as Illumina HiSeq 1500. TCRdb handled the public reads itself, with Q25 trimming in fastp and clone calling in MiXCR, and kept productive beta chains. Every CDR3 protein is listed once, alongside the most common genes and DNA of its rows. The sample records approximately 110,000 distinct CDR3 sequences, roughly 30% of which are singletons. The ten biggest clones cover roughly three quarters of the sample. The sample's treatment or condition label, in plain terms: in vitro stimulation with specific CMV peptide epitopes to enrich CMV-specific T cells. These receptors' targets are unknown. The sample in question was CD8+ T cells from cultured PBMCs, obtained from culture after CMV antigen stimulation. The receptors originated from a human donor in good health (CMV status not recorded). Some clones in this sample may be carry-over from other donors' samples.

The chain recombines TRBV5-1 with TRBJ1-1; 8 nucleotides match TRBD1. The length of the CDR3 is 15 residues. Losses at the gene ends were 4 bases for V and 2 bases for J; bases not matched to a gene: 7. From germline, CDR1 is SGHRS and CDR2 YFSETQ. The CDR3 spells CASSVVQGGNTEAFF. The DNA of the CDR3 is TGCGCCAGCAGCGTGGTACAGGGGGGCAACACTGAAGCTTTCTTT. Supplemented by reference TRBV5-1 and TRBJ1-1, the full variable domain reads KAGVTQTPRYLIKTRGQQVTLSCSPISGHRSVSWYQQTPGQGLQFLFEYFSETQRNKGNFPGRFSGRQFSNSRSEMNVSTLELGDSALYLCASSVVQGGNTEAFFGQGTRLTVV.

The table lists this clonotype with a few counts. V gene TRBV12-3 or TRBV12-4 combines with J gene TRBJ2-7, with TRBD2 identical over 12 bases. Losses at the gene ends were 6 bases for V and 0 bases for J; bases not matched to a gene: 9. The CDR3 length is 17 residues. The CDR3 region is CASSLTSGGPFSYEQYF. The CDR3 coding sequence is TGTGCCAGCAGCCTAACTAGCGGGGGGCCGTTCTCCTACGAGCAGTACTTC.

This clonotype occurred a few times. The chain recombines TRBV12-3 or TRBV12-4 with TRBJ1-2; unclear D gene. V lost 6 bases and J 8 bases, leaving 13 bases between the germline ends. CDR3 length equals 12 residues. As DNA, the CDR3 is TGTGCCAGCAGCGCTGCATTGAACGGCTACACCTTC. This translates into CASSAALNGYTF.

The table lists this clonotype with many counts. The rearrangement joins TRBV7-2 to TRBJ1-4; possible D gene TRBD1, 6 bases. The V gene's germline CDR1 is SGHTA and CDR2 FQGNSA. V was shortened by 1 base and J by 7 bases, with 10 bases between the two germline ends. This CDR3 spans 14 amino acids. The CDR3, as DNA: TGTGCCAGCAGCTTAGGAGGGGGGCTTGAAAAACTGTTTTTT. Its protein product is CASSLGGGLEKLFF. Together with reference TRBV7-2 and TRBJ1-4, the CDR3 gives the full variable domain: GAGVSQSPSNKVTEKGKDVELRCDPISGHTALYWYRQSLGQGLEFLIYFQGNSAPDKSGLPSDRFSAERTGGSVSTLTIQRTQQEDSAVYLCASSLGGGLEKLFFGSGTQLSVL.

This clonotype was observed many times. The chain employs TRBV7-2 and TRBJ1-6; 7 bases align to TRBD1. Germline trimming cut 3 bases from V and 7 bases from J; bases unmatched to any gene: 6. The CDR3 covers 15 residues. From germline, CDR1 is SGHTA and CDR2 FQGNSA. CDR3 amino acids: CASSFTRGDNSPLHF. CDR3 DNA: TGTGCCAGCAGCTTTACCAGGGGGGACAATTCACCCCTCCACTTT.

The V call is TRBV6-5, the J call TRBJ1-2; D is possibly TRBD1 (6 bases). From germline, CDR1 is MNHEY and CDR2 SVGAGI. V was clipped by 5 bases and J by 1 base, with 14 bases between them. The CDR3 has 15 amino acids. The CDR3 loop reads CASSPGHSSNYGYTF. The CDR3 DNA reads TGTGCCAGCAGTCCGGGACACTCAAGTAACTATGGCTACACCTTC.

The chain uses TRBV19 and TRBJ2-7; 9 nucleotides line up with TRBD1. The length of the CDR3 is 13 residues. V was pared by 6 bases and J by 2 bases, with 2 bases of the junction left unmatched. Germline V CDR1 and CDR2: LNHDA, SQIVND (reference sequence). The CDR3 sequence is CASSRDRAYEQYF. CDR3 DNA: TGTGCCAGTAGCCGGGACAGGGCCTACGAGCAGTACTTC.

This clonotype was detected many times. J is TRBJ2-3 and V is TRBV28, with 8 bases aligning to TRBD2. V was pared by 6 bases and J by 5 bases, with 13 bases of the junction left unmatched. The CDR3 contains 16 residues. Germline V gene sequence: CDR1 MDHEN, CDR2 SYDVKM. The CDR3 sequence: CASSPPGAGEGDTQYF. The CDR3 region has the DNA TGTGCCAGCAGCCCCCCCGGAGCGGGGGAGGGAGATACGCAGTATTTT.